The clone carrying this TCR beta chain was counted between two and nine times. The antigen remains unidentified. The CDR3 is 13 residues long. Germline V lookup: CDR1 MGHRA, CDR2 YSYEKL. With 0 bases removed from V and 4 bases from J, the gap between germline ends came to 7 bases. This record belongs to a study of T cells in Graves' hyperthyroidism and ophthalmopathy. Overall study findings and caveats: Progression to ophthalmopathy was predicted a median of approximately seven months early.

Among the patients, aged 18 to 65, hyperthyroidism was newly diagnosed and had lasted under 2 months. PBMCs were collected from an approximately 9.5 ml volume of fresh peripheral blood. What was amplified from RNA transcripts were TCR beta CDR3 regions. Initially, a first-round RT-PCR of the TCR CDR3 employed the HTBI primer set. TCRdb used MiXCR to reprocess the multiplex PCR reads, holding one entry per CDR3 protein. The table has about 840,000 distinct CDR3 sequences, over 35% seen once. The receptor's source is a man younger than 30 with Graves' hyperthyroidism. This chain connects TRBV4-1 to TRBJ2-7; D not certain. What was sequenced was blood. CDR3 DNA sequence: TGCGCCAGCAGCCAAGATGCCGGGTACGAGCAGTACTTC. Translated, it gives CASSQDAGYEQYF.